Presented here are 22 T cell receptor beta chains from one specimen sequenced in a study of control samples from healthy donors and cancer patients. Method: immunoSEQ multiplex PCR; TCRdb's copy keeps in-frame clones and lacks some. The sample lists 150,000 to 200,000 clones, around 94% occurring once. Material: blood. The receptor set was obtained from a man aged 25 to 45 in good health.

The chain combines TRBV5-1 with TRBJ2-5; TRBD2 is a possible D gene (5 bases). Between the trimmed V and J ends, which lost 1 base and 3 bases, there was a span of 7 bases. This CDR3 has 13 residues. Germline CDR1 SGHRS, CDR2 YFSETQ. The CDR3 sequence is CASSLFGEETQYF. CDR3 nucleotide sequence: TGCGCCAGCAGCTTGTTCGGGGAAGAGACCCAGTACTTC.

V and J are TRBV5-4 and TRBJ1-2; the D gene is possibly TRBD1 (5 bases). This CDR3 contains 14 residues. Germline CDR1 SGHNT, CDR2 YYREEE (reference sequence). V was trimmed by 3 bases and J by 1 base, leaving 10 bases between them. The DNA for the CDR3 is TGTGCCAGCAGCTCGGGACGGCATAACTATGGCTACACCTTC. Encoded protein: CASSSGRHNYGYTF.

The chain combines TRBV6-5 with TRBJ1-1; D not resolved. The CDR3 is made up of 14 amino acids. Germline loops: CDR1 MNHEY, CDR2 SVGAGI. V shed 4 bases and J shed 0 bases, with 9 bases lying between them. The chain's CDR3 is CASSSNQLNTEAFF. Here the CDR3 DNA reads TGTGCCAGCAGTTCCAACCAGCTGAACACTGAAGCTTTCTTT.

J is TRBJ2-2 and V is TRBV5-4; possibly TRBD1 for D (6 bases). CDR3 length: 15 amino acids. Trimming cost V 4 bases and J 5 bases, with 15 bases left between them. Germline CDR1 reads SGHNT; CDR2 reads YYREEE (reference sequence). In DNA form, the CDR3 reads TGTGCCAGCAGCCCCAGGGGAGCTGTGACCGGGGAGCTGTTTTTT. This sequence encodes CASSPRGAVTGELFF.

J is TRBJ2-1 and V is TRBV29-1, with D perhaps TRBD1 (5 bases). V lost 6 bases and J 4 bases, leaving 10 bases between the germline ends. This CDR3 spans 12 amino acids. The germline V gene encodes CDR1 SQVTM and CDR2 ANQGSEA. The CDR3 coding sequence is TGCAGCGTCTGGGGCACTTACAATGAGCAGTTCTTC. It yields the protein CSVWGTYNEQFF.

In DNA, the CDR3 is TGTGCCAGCAGTTCCAACGCCCGCCCCAACTATGGCTACACCTTC. This sequence encodes CASSSNARPNYGYTF. The rearrangement uses TRBV27 and TRBJ1-2; D is ambiguous. The germline V gene has CDR1 MNHEY and CDR2 SMNVEV (reference sequence). V was cut by 4 bases and J by 2 bases, with 14 bases left in between. The CDR3 sequence is 15 residues long.

As DNA, the CDR3 is TGTGCTAGTGGTTTGCCTCCTAGCGGGAGTCTTTACGCCTACGAGCAGTACTTC. Its translation: CASGLPPSGSLYAYEQYF. The chain joins TRBV12-5 to TRBJ2-7; 10 bases map to TRBD2. This CDR3 is 18 amino acids long. Germline values: CDR1 LGHNT, CDR2 FRNRAP. Germline trimming cut 2 bases from V and 2 bases from J; bases unmatched to any gene: 12.

The gene calls are TRBV11-2 and TRBJ2-7, with no clear D. This CDR3 is built from 14 residues. In germline, CDR1 is SGHAT, CDR2 FQNNGV. V lost 4 bases and J lost 5, with 15 bases in between. The CDR3: CASSSKVLGHEQYF. The CDR3, as DNA: TGTGCCAGCAGCTCCAAGGTACTTGGGCACGAGCAGTACTTC.

The V gene is TRBV18, the J gene TRBJ1-4, with a tentative D call TRBD1 (5 bases). V dropped 3 bases and J dropped 2 bases, with 10 bases sitting between them. This CDR3 has 15 amino acids. From germline, CDR1 is KGHSH and CDR2 LQKENI. Written as DNA, the CDR3 is TGTGCCAGCTCACCGCTGGGGGGGACTAATGAAAAACTGTTTTTT. Translated: CASSPLGGTNEKLFF.

The chain couples TRBV18 to TRBJ2-4; a possible D gene is TRBD1 (6 bases). CDR1 and CDR2 from the germline V gene are KGHSH and LQKENI. This CDR3 has 15 residues. V lost 5 bases, J lost 1 base, and 12 bases lay in between. The CDR3 DNA reads as TGTGCCAGCTCATACGACAGGCCTGCCAAAAACATTCAGTACTTC. Amino acids: CASSYDRPAKNIQYF.

V usage is TRBV19 and J usage is TRBJ2-3; 10 bases are shared with TRBD1. The CDR3 loop spans 15 amino acids. V was clipped by 9 bases and J by 6 bases; unmatched bases: 12. CDR1 and CDR2 from the germline V gene are LNHDA and SQIVND (reference sequence). The CDR3 is CASANRDRGSDTQYF. For the CDR3, the DNA is TGTGCCAGCGCAAACCGGGACAGGGGATCCGATACGCAGTATTTT.

The chain links TRBV12-5 to TRBJ1-5, with D possibly TRBD1 on 6 matching bases. Trimming took off 7 bases at V and 3 bases at J, with 13 bases between the two ends. Germline loops: CDR1 LGHNT, CDR2 FRNRAP. This CDR3 is 14 amino acids long. The CDR3 is CASEGRGNNQPQHF. The CDR3 DNA follows: TGTGCTAGTGAGGGCAGGGGAAACAATCAGCCCCAGCATTTT.

The chain joins TRBV6-6 to TRBJ2-7, with TRBD2 identical over 8 bases. Germline V gene sequence: CDR1 MNHNY, CDR2 SVGAGI (reference sequence). The CDR3 spans 15 residues. V lost 0 bases and J lost 3; bases outside the gene matches: 4. The CDR3 region has the DNA TGTGCCAGCAGTTACTCCCGGGGGGGCCGCTACGAGCAGTACTTC. Protein sequence: CASSYSRGGRYEQYF.

V usage is TRBV6-2 or TRBV6-3 and J usage is TRBJ2-2; TRBD2 agrees at 7 bases. In germline, CDR1 is MNHEY, CDR2 SVGEGT. J was trimmed by 2 bases and V by 1 base; bases with no gene match: 16. The CDR3 sequence is 20 residues long. CDR3 sequence (DNA): TGTGCCAGCAGTTACTGGCAGGGTGGACTGGCGGGAGCAAACACCGGGGAGCTGTTTTTT. Translating it yields CASSYWQGGLAGANTGELFF.

The rearrangement joins TRBV25-1 to TRBJ2-1; 9 nucleotides agree with TRBD1. CDR1 is MGHDK and CDR2 is SYGVNS in the germline V gene. The J segment lost 0 bases and the V segment lost 0 bases, leaving 6 bases of the junction unmatched. CDR3 length: 18 residues. The CDR3 loop is CASSEYAPTGGSYNEQFF. In DNA form, the CDR3 reads TGTGCCAGCAGTGAATATGCCCCGACAGGGGGCTCCTACAATGAGCAGTTCTTC.

This clone showed up just once. The gene calls are TRBV6-5 and TRBJ2-2; D call uncertain. The V end lost 7 bases, the J end lost 0 bases, and 12 bases lay between the germline ends. The germline CDR1 and CDR2 sequences are MNHEY and SVGAGI. The CDR3 sequence is 15 residues long. CDR3 residues: CASTRTDPNTGELFF. The CDR3 bases are TGTGCCAGCACCAGGACGGATCCGAACACCGGGGAGCTGTTTTTT.

Comments on this clone: The junction departs from the called germline gene at one end, perhaps through a read error. The genes are TRBV6-1 and TRBJ2-1, with D unresolved. The germline gives CDR1 MNHNS, CDR2 SASEGT. CDR3 length: 15 amino acids. The CDR3: CASSEGPWGYNEQFF. CDR3 sequence (DNA): TGTGCCAGCAGCGAAGGCCCCTGGGGTTACAATGAGCAGTTCTTC.

This rearrangement joins TRBV11-2 to TRBJ1-1; no clear D. The V gene's germline CDR1 is SGHAT and CDR2 FQNNGV. The CDR3 covers 12 residues. Trimming removed 4 bases from V and 11 bases from J, with 14 bases in between. The CDR3 coding sequence is TGTGCCAGCAGCTGGGGAAGCAGAGAGGCTTTCTTT. Amino acid sequence: CASSWGSREAFF.

The rearrangement links TRBV5-1 to TRBJ2-5; tentatively, D is TRBD2 (6 bases). This CDR3 region has 16 residues. V was pared by 0 bases and J by 4 bases, with 16 bases between. The germline V gene encodes CDR1 SGHRS and CDR2 YFSETQ. For the CDR3, the DNA is TGCGCCAGCAGCTTGGCTGAGCGTGGGAGGACAGAGACCCAGTACTTC. Translated, it gives CASSLAERGRTETQYF.

The V call is TRBV7-9, the J call TRBJ2-7; 9 nucleotides agree with TRBD1. The germline gives CDR1 SEHNR, CDR2 FQNEAQ (reference sequence). The CDR3 totals 14 residues. Trimming took 3 bases from V and 5 from J; bases not matched to a gene: 5. CDR3 residues: CASSFGTGSHEQYF. CDR3 nucleotide sequence: TGTGCCAGCAGCTTTGGGACAGGGTCCCACGAGCAGTACTTC.

This chain joins TRBV5-1 and TRBJ1-2, with a possible D match to TRBD1 (5 bases). The CDR3 contains 11 residues. Germline V gives CDR1 SGHRS, CDR2 YFSETQ. Trimming took off 5 bases at V and 8 bases at J, with 10 bases between the two ends. The CDR3 DNA reads as TGCGCCAGCAGGGGACCGATGGGCTACACCTTC. Encoded protein: CASRGPMGYTF.

The chain carries TRBV30 and TRBJ2-3; TRBD1 aligns across 11 bases. CDR3 length: 14 amino acids. Germline lookup yields CDR1 GTSNPN and CDR2 SVGIG (reference sequence). The ends lost 5 bases at V and 0 bases at J; junction bases unmatched: 1. The CDR3 loop is CAWGQGASTDTQYF. The CDR3 bases are TGTGCCTGGGGACAGGGGGCGAGCACAGATACGCAGTATTTT.